A selection of T cell receptor beta chains follows, all from one sample in a study of blood T cell repertoires in COVID-19. Assay: immunoSEQ multiplex PCR; the TCRdb copy retains only in-frame clones and omits some. Here the sample spans roughly 150,000 clones, around four fifths being singletons. Sequencing was carried out using peripheral blood. The receptors stem from an elderly woman with COVID-19, enrolled during active disease. The CDR3 runs from the conserved cysteine through the conserved F or W. A D gene is named only where the DNA matches it firmly. Clone size is given for some rows only: seen once, a few or many times, or a class if the clone is expanded.

v_gene	j_gene	abundance	d_gene	CDR3aa	CDR3nt
TRBV18	TRBJ1-1	few	.	CASSPVATEAFF	TGTGCCAGCTCACCGGTGGCCACTGAAGCTTTCTTT
TRBV7-8	TRBJ2-5	.	TRBD2	CASSPGTSGETQYF	TGTGCCAGCAGCCCAGGGACTAGCGGAGAGACCCAGTACTTC
TRBV7-3	TRBJ2-2	.	TRBD2	CASSPLAGGPGELFF	TGTGCCAGCAGCCCACTAGCGGGAGGGCCCGGGGAGCTGTTTTTT
TRBV30	TRBJ2-3	.	TRBD2	CAWSVLAGITDTQYF	TGTGCCTGGAGTGTTCTAGCGGGGATCACAGATACGCAGTATTTT
TRBV5-1	TRBJ2-3	.	TRBD1	CASSAQGASTDTQYF	TGCGCCAGCAGCGCCCAGGGGGCGAGCACAGATACGCAGTATTTT
TRBV5-4	TRBJ2-1	.	TRBD1	CASSLGQGFGEQFF	TGTGCCAGCAGCTTGGGACAGGGGTTCGGTGAGCAGTTCTTC
TRBV19	TRBJ2-1	.	TRBD1	CASTRTGGYNEQFF	TGTGCCAGTACGAGAACAGGGGGTTACAATGAGCAGTTCTTC
TRBV5-1	TRBJ1-5	few	.	CASSRDGDQPQHF	TGCGCCAGCAGCCGAGACGGAGATCAGCCCCAGCATTTT
TRBV4-1	TRBJ2-1	.	TRBD2	CASSPQDTSGRLDEQFF	TGCGCCAGCAGCCCTCAGGACACTAGCGGGAGGCTGGATGAGCAGTTCTTC
TRBV9	TRBJ2-1	.	.	CASSSAAVFGEQFF	TGTGCCAGCAGCTCCGCAGCGGTCTTTGGGGAGCAGTTCTTC
TRBV6-2/TRBV6-3	TRBJ2-3	.	TRBD2	CASSYGVAGGTDTQYF	TGTGCCAGCAGTTACGGGGTAGCGGGGGGTACAGATACGCAGTATTTT
TRBV2	TRBJ1-6	.	TRBD1	CASSVPGQGPNSPLHF	TGTGCCAGCAGTGTACCGGGACAGGGGCCGAATTCACCCCTCCACTTT
TRBV28	TRBJ2-3	.	.	CASSVADSSTDTQYF	TGTGCCAGCAGTGTAGCGGACTCTAGCACAGATACGCAGTATTTT
TRBV6-5	TRBJ2-3	.	.	CASSSDWAGSTQYF	TGTGCCAGCAGTTCCGACTGGGCGGGGAGTACGCAGTATTTT
TRBV5-6	TRBJ2-7	.	TRBD1	CASSLRRDRESEQYF	TGTGCCAGCAGCTTGCGGCGGGACAGGGAAAGCGAGCAGTACTTC
TRBV10-3	TRBJ1-1	.	.	CAISNPGWDTEAFF	TGTGCCATCAGTAACCCGGGGTGGGACACTGAAGCTTTCTTT
TRBV7-9	TRBJ1-4	.	.	CASSLALSAGEKLFF	TGTGCCAGCAGCTTAGCGCTTTCTGCCGGGGAAAAACTGTTTTTT
TRBV15	TRBJ1-3	.	.	CATSISPITSGNTIYF	TGTGCCACCAGCATTAGTCCTATCACCTCTGGAAACACCATATATTTT
TRBV6-2/TRBV6-3	TRBJ2-2	.	TRBD2	CASSPSGGGGTGELFF	TGTGCCAGCAGCCCTAGCGGGGGGGGCGGTACCGGGGAGCTGTTTTTT
TRBV12-3/TRBV12-4	TRBJ1-2	.	.	CASSLGEYGYTF	TGTGCCAGCAGCCTCGGGGAATATGGCTACACCTTC
TRBV7-2	TRBJ2-3	.	.	CASSLAGGLDTQYF	TGTGCCAGCAGCTTAGCGGGGGGACTAGATACGCAGTATTTT
TRBV7-5	TRBJ1-2	.	.	CARSTRQNKGRAGNYGYTF	TGTGCCAGAAGCACCCGACAGAATAAAGGGAGAGCGGGCAACTATGGCTACACCTTC
TRBV24-1	TRBJ2-2	.	TRBD1	CATNGDRGLGELFF	TGTGCCACCAATGGAGACAGGGGGCTTGGGGAGCTGTTTTTT
TRBV30	TRBJ2-4	.	.	CACSRQGGMDIQYF	TGTGCCTGTTCTCGACAGGGAGGTATGGACATTCAGTACTTC
TRBV18	TRBJ2-1	.	.	CASSPHTGSSEQFF	TGTGCCAGCTCACCGCATACAGGGTCCTCCGAGCAGTTCTTC
TRBV10-3	TRBJ2-7	.	.	CATSDRLQVKDEQYF	TGTGCCACGTCTGACCGGTTGCAGGTTAAGGACGAGCAGTACTTC
TRBV27	TRBJ2-3	.	.	CASSFTRLMPPSGSTDTQYF	TGTGCCAGCAGTTTTACCCGTTTGATGCCTCCAAGCGGGTCCACAGATACGCAGTATTTT
TRBV19	TRBJ2-3	.	.	CASSLSTDTQYF	TGTGCCAGTAGTCTTAGCACAGATACGCAGTATTTT
TRBV11-2	TRBJ1-3	few	TRBD1	CASSPATGIGNTIYF	TGTGCCAGCAGCCCGGCGACAGGGATTGGAAACACCATATATTTT
TRBV6-2/TRBV6-3	TRBJ2-7	.	.	CASSWGHPYEQYF	TGTGCCAGCAGTTGGGGACACCCATACGAGCAGTACTTC
TRBV27	TRBJ2-1	.	TRBD2	CASSLSSAGGSSYNEQFF	TGTGCCAGCAGTTTATCCTCAGCGGGAGGGAGCTCCTACAATGAGCAGTTCTTC
TRBV6-2/TRBV6-3	TRBJ2-1	.	TRBD2	CASSNNVLGGMNEQFF	TGTGCCAGCAGTAACAACGTGCTCGGGGGGATGAATGAGCAGTTCTTC
TRBV15	TRBJ2-7	.	TRBD2	CATSRTGTSGAEQYF	TGTGCCACCAGCAGAACCGGGACTAGCGGGGCCGAGCAGTACTTC
TRBV7-3	TRBJ2-1	.	.	CASSSSTTHEQFF	TGTGCCAGCAGCTCTAGTACTACCCATGAGCAGTTCTTC
TRBV5-1	TRBJ1-2	.	.	CASSLAQNYGYTF	TGCGCCAGCAGCTTGGCACAAAACTATGGCTACACCTTC
TRBV3-1/TRBV3-2	TRBJ2-7	.	.	CASSRDNSYEQYF	TGTGCCAGCAGCCGGGACAACTCCTACGAGCAGTACTTC
TRBV18	TRBJ2-3	.	.	CASSPLADADTQYF	TGTGCCAGCTCACCACTAGCGGATGCAGATACGCAGTATTTT
TRBV10-3	TRBJ1-1	.	TRBD1	CAIRQGASTEAFF	TGTGCCATCAGGCAGGGGGCATCCACTGAAGCTTTCTTT
TRBV19	TRBJ1-2	.	.	CASSTYTTASRGYTF	TGTGCCAGTAGTACCTATACGACAGCTTCTAGAGGCTACACCTTC
TRBV10-3	TRBJ2-6	once	.	CAISVGAVWSSGANVLTF	TGTGCCATCAGTGTGGGGGCAGTGTGGAGTTCTGGGGCCAACGTCCTGACTTTC
TRBV5-4	TRBJ2-4	.	.	CASSSAKGWAKNIQYF	TGTGCCAGCAGCTCGGCAAAGGGGTGGGCCAAAAACATTCAGTACTTC
TRBV7-9	TRBJ1-1	.	.	CASSLTGPSTEAFF	TGTGCCAGCAGCTTAACAGGCCCTTCCACTGAAGCTTTCTTT
TRBV15	TRBJ1-5	.	.	CATSRDGGLGRGNQPQHF	TGTGCCACCAGCAGAGATGGAGGTTTGGGGAGGGGCAATCAGCCCCAGCATTTT